Shown below are 28 T cell receptor beta chains from a single sample sequenced in a study of blood T cell repertoires in COVID-19. Assay: immunoSEQ multiplex PCR; the TCRdb copy retains only in-frame clones and omits some. The sample shows under 250,000 clones, roughly nine tenths of them seen only once. The sequenced sample consisted of PBMCs or T cells enriched from blood (not recorded which). These receptors came from a woman aged 25-40 years with acute COVID-19.

The gene calls are TRBV6-2 or TRBV6-3 and TRBJ1-1, with 8 bases aligning to TRBD1. CDR1 is MNHEY and CDR2 is SVGEGT in the germline V gene. The J segment lost 7 bases and the V segment lost 0 bases, leaving 10 bases of the junction unmatched. The CDR3 contains 16 residues. The CDR3 reads CASSYSGQGAGDEAFF. The CDR3 DNA reads as TGTGCCAGCAGTTACTCGGGTCAGGGGGCAGGAGATGAAGCTTTCTTT.

The chain couples TRBV10-3 to TRBJ2-7; 8 nucleotides line up with TRBD1. Germline CDR1 is ENHRY and CDR2 is SYGVKD. The length of the CDR3 is 14 residues. Trimming cost V 10 bases and J 3 bases; bases outside gene matches: 11. The CDR3 nucleotides read TGTGCCACCCTAACGGACAGGGCTCACTACGAGCAGTACTTC. Translation gives CATLTDRAHYEQYF.

The CDR3 protein is CASSFPGLSGSGNTIYF. The CDR3 bases are TGTGCCAGTAGTTTCCCCGGACTGTCCGGCTCTGGAAACACCATATATTTT. The rearrangement joins TRBV19 to TRBJ1-3; D is unresolved. Trimming cost V 5 bases and J 0 bases, with 17 bases left between them. CDR3 length: 17 amino acids. Germline V gives CDR1 LNHDA, CDR2 SQIVND (reference sequence).

This clone came up a few times. The chain employs TRBV5-6 and TRBJ2-2, with TRBD1 as a possible D gene (5 bases). CDR3 size: 16 residues. Trimming took 0 bases from V and 1 from J, leaving 10 bases between them. CDR1 is SGHDT, CDR2 YYEEEE, per germline. In DNA form, the CDR3 reads TGTGCCAGCAGCTTGGTAGGGGCCTTGAACACCGGGGAGCTGTTTTTT. This gives the protein CASSLVGALNTGELFF.

The J gene is TRBJ1-1, the V gene TRBV19; D gene ambiguous. This CDR3 is built from 14 residues. The V end was cut by 4 bases, the J end by 4 bases, with 13 bases between. Germline CDR1 reads LNHDA; CDR2 reads SQIVND (reference sequence). The CDR3: CASSNWNLGTEAFF. The CDR3 DNA reads TGTGCCAGTAGTAACTGGAATCTAGGCACTGAAGCTTTCTTT.

The V gene is TRBV19, the J gene TRBJ1-1; 9 bases align to TRBD1. The CDR3 spans 18 residues. The germline V gene encodes CDR1 LNHDA and CDR2 SQIVND (reference sequence). The J segment lost 9 bases and the V segment lost 7 bases, leaving 24 bases of the junction unmatched. CDR3 region: CASTARSGTGRSGGKAFF. The CDR3 DNA sequence: TGTGCCAGTACCGCACGGTCGGGGACAGGGAGGTCTGGGGGCAAAGCTTTCTTT. The whole variable domain, remainder taken from reference TRBV19 and TRBJ1-1, is DGGITQSPKYLFRKEGQNVTLSCEQNLNHDAMYWYRQDPGQGLRLIYYSQIVNDFQKGDIAEGYSVSREKKESFPLTVTSAQKNPTAFYLCASTARSGTGRSGGKAFFGQGTRLTVV.

This clone was counted a few times. The genes are TRBV7-9 and TRBJ1-1; tentative D call: TRBD1 (5 bases). CDR3 length equals 14 residues. V lost 1 base to trimming and J lost 5 bases, with 11 bases between them. Germline lookup yields CDR1 SEHNR and CDR2 FQNEAQ (reference sequence). The CDR3 coding sequence is TGTGCCAGCAGCTTAGTACAGGCGGTAACTGAAGCTTTCTTT. Amino acids: CASSLVQAVTEAFF.

The rearrangement links TRBV14 to TRBJ2-2, with 7 bases fitting TRBD1. The CDR3 length is 15 residues. J lost 7 bases, V lost 4 bases, and 9 bases had no gene match. The germline V gene has CDR1 SGHDN and CDR2 FVKESK. The CDR3 is CASSLLQGSVGELFF. CDR3 DNA: TGTGCCAGCAGCCTATTACAGGGGAGTGTCGGGGAGCTGTTTTTT. The whole variable domain, remainder taken from reference TRBV14 and TRBJ2-2, is EAGVTQFPSHSVIEKGQTVTLRCDPISGHDNLYWYRRVMGKEIKFLLHFVKESKQDESGMPNNRFLAERTGGTYSTLKVQPAELEDSGVYFCASSLLQGSVGELFFGEGSRLTVL.

A few counts support this clone. This chain joins TRBV3-1 (or the pseudogene TRBV3-2) and TRBJ2-1; possible D gene TRBD2, 7 bases. The CDR3 totals 13 residues. V dropped 4 bases and J dropped 6 bases, with 10 bases sitting between them. Germline V lookup: CDR1 LGHDT, CDR2 YNNKEL (reference sequence). As DNA, the CDR3 is TGTGCCAGCAGCCCAGGGGAGGGCAATGAGCAGTTCTTC. This encodes CASSPGEGNEQFF.

This clone was seen a single time. This rearrangement joins TRBV5-1 to TRBJ1-2; 8 bases are shared with TRBD1. The germline gives CDR1 SGHRS, CDR2 YFSETQ. V lost 4 bases to trimming and J lost 2 bases; unmatched junction nucleotides: 7. The CDR3 spans 15 residues. CDR3 nucleotide sequence: TGCGCCAGCAGCACTCCGACAGGGGAGAACTATGGCTACACCTTC. This codes for CASSTPTGENYGYTF.

CDR3 residues: CASSQERSRLGTEAFF. CDR3 coding DNA: TGCGCCAGCAGCCAAGAAAGGTCCAGACTGGGCACTGAAGCTTTCTTT. V and J are TRBV4-1 and TRBJ1-1; no reliable D call. Germline-derived CDR1 and CDR2 are MGHRA and YSYEKL. The CDR3 loop spans 16 amino acids. V was pared by 0 bases and J by 4 bases, with 15 bases between.

V gene TRBV2 combines with J gene TRBJ1-5, with TRBD1 as a possible D gene (6 bases). The V and J ends lost 3 bases and 7 bases respectively, with 13 bases between them. This CDR3 spans 14 amino acids. CDR1 is SNHLY, CDR2 FYNNEI, per germline. CDR3 sequence (DNA): TGTGCCAGCAGTGAGTTGAGGGGGTTGCAGCCCCAGCATTTT. Its translation: CASSELRGLQPQHF.

The CDR3 loop reads CASSLAGADTQYF. The CDR3 region has the DNA TGTGCCAGCAGCTTAGCGGGCGCAGATACGCAGTATTTT. The rearrangement links TRBV11-1 to TRBJ2-3; D remains unclear. CDR3 size: 13 residues. Deletions cut 0 bases from V and 4 bases from J, with 5 bases between. Germline CDR1 is SGHAT and CDR2 is FQDESV (reference sequence). Combining the CDR3 with reference TRBV11-1 and TRBJ2-3 gives the whole variable domain EAEVAQSPRYKITEKSQAVAFWCDPISGHATLYWYRQILGQGPELLVQFQDESVVDDSQLPKDRFSAERLKGVDSTLKIQPAELGDSAMYLCASSLAGADTQYFGPGTRLTVL.

The J gene is TRBJ1-2, the V gene TRBV14; 10 bases agree with TRBD1. The germline V gene has CDR1 SGHDN and CDR2 FVKESK. The CDR3 is 14 residues long. The junction had 9 bases not matched to a gene; V was cut back by 6 bases and J by 8 bases. The CDR3 coding sequence is TGTGCCAGCAGGCCGGGACAGGGGACTTACGGCTACACCTTC. As protein: CASRPGQGTYGYTF.

This chain connects TRBV30 to TRBJ1-2, with a weak D call TRBD1 (5 bases). In germline, CDR1 is GTSNPN, CDR2 SVGIG (reference sequence). This CDR3 region has 13 residues. Trimming left V 5 bases short and J 8 bases short, with 18 bases between. The CDR3 reads CAWEDGTIRGYTF. In DNA form, the CDR3 reads TGTGCCTGGGAGGACGGGACTATTAGAGGCTACACCTTC.

This chain links TRBV2 with TRBJ1-2; 8 bases agree with TRBD1. The germline gives CDR1 SNHLY, CDR2 FYNNEI. The CDR3 contains 13 residues. V gave up 6 bases and J gave up 8 bases; unmatched junction bases: 8. The DNA for the CDR3 is TGTGCCAGCAGGGTGGACAGGGCAAACGGCTACACCTTC. Its translation is CASRVDRANGYTF.

In this sample, this clone turned up once. This chain uses TRBV7-9 with TRBJ1-2; tentatively, D is TRBD1 (5 bases). CDR3 size: 16 residues. Germline V CDR1 and CDR2: SEHNR, FQNEAQ (reference sequence). Trimming left V 0 bases short and J 2 bases short, with 13 bases between. This chain's CDR3 is CASSLAAPRGNYGYTF. The CDR3 DNA follows: TGTGCCAGCAGCTTAGCCGCACCCCGGGGGAACTATGGCTACACCTTC.

The V gene is TRBV4-3, the J gene TRBJ2-2; D is possibly TRBD1 (5 bases). Germline V gives CDR1 LGHNA, CDR2 YSLEER. The V end was cut by 2 bases, the J end by 1 base, with 20 bases between. The CDR3 runs to 19 residues. The chain's CDR3 is CASSQFPSRVQVNTGELFF. DNA of the CDR3: TGCGCCAGCAGCCAATTTCCTAGTAGAGTACAGGTGAACACCGGGGAGCTGTTTTTT.

This chain connects TRBV5-1 to TRBJ1-4; 10 bases align to TRBD1. This CDR3 has 17 residues. Trimming cost V 0 bases and J 6 bases; bases outside gene matches: 8. CDR1 is SGHRS and CDR2 is YFSETQ in the germline V gene. DNA for the CDR3: TGCGCCAGCAGCTTGGCACTATCCGGGACAGGGGATGAAAAACTGTTTTTT. Residues: CASSLALSGTGDEKLFF.

The chain has TRBV19 and TRBJ2-1, with TRBD1 as a possible D gene (7 bases). The CDR3 has 16 residues. Trimming cost V 0 bases and J 1 base, with 10 bases left between them. In germline, CDR1 is LNHDA, CDR2 SQIVND (reference sequence). CDR3 sequence: CASSIDQGGSYNEQFF. The CDR3 bases are TGTGCCAGTAGTATAGATCAGGGGGGATCCTACAATGAGCAGTTCTTC.

The chain links TRBV6-4 to TRBJ1-5, with 7 bases that match TRBD1. The CDR3 is 15 amino acids. After removal of 2 bases from V and 5 bases from J, the junction contained 6 bases not matched to a gene. Looked up from germline, CDR1 is MRHNA and CDR2 is SNTAGT. CDR3 sequence reads: CASSDPGQEDQPQHF. Here the CDR3 DNA reads TGTGCCAGCAGTGACCCCGGACAGGAAGATCAGCCCCAGCATTTT.

This rearrangement joins TRBV24-1 to TRBJ1-2; the D gene is possibly TRBD1 (6 bases). CDR1 KGHDR and CDR2 SFDVKD come from the germline V gene. The CDR3 loop spans 15 amino acids. Deletions cut 3 bases from V and 6 bases from J, with 16 bases between. The CDR3 nucleotides read TGTGCCACCAGTGATGGGGAACAGGGTTACGATGGCTACACCTTC. Its translation: CATSDGEQGYDGYTF.

The J gene is TRBJ2-3, the V gene TRBV11-2; a possible D gene is TRBD2 (6 bases). V dropped 1 base and J dropped 1 base, with 9 bases sitting between them. The germline CDR1 and CDR2 sequences are SGHAT and FQNNGV. The CDR3 runs to 15 residues. The CDR3 bases are TGTGCCAGCAGCTTAGCGGGGACTGGCACAGATACGCAGTATTTT. It is translated as CASSLAGTGTDTQYF.

This clone has just one count. The DNA of the CDR3 is TGTGCCAGCAGTGGGGACAGGGGGCTTGCAGATACGCAGTATTTT. This sequence encodes CASSGDRGLADTQYF. The chain couples TRBV2 to TRBJ2-3; TRBD1 aligns across 12 bases. This CDR3 has 15 residues. The V gene's germline CDR1 is SNHLY and CDR2 FYNNEI. V lost 4 bases to trimming and J lost 4 bases; unmatched junction nucleotides: 3.

The rearrangement joins TRBV15 to TRBJ2-1, with a tentative D call TRBD2 (6 bases). The V gene lost 5 bases and the J gene lost 0 bases, with 20 bases spanning the gap. Per germline, CDR1 LNHNV and CDR2 YYDKDF (reference sequence). This CDR3 spans 18 amino acids. In nucleotides, the CDR3 is TGTGCCACCAGCGGCCCCGGCGGGGCGACGAGCTCCTACAATGAGCAGTTCTTC. This encodes CATSGPGGATSSYNEQFF.

The V gene is TRBV29-1, the J gene TRBJ2-2, with unresolved D. Germline CDR1 SQVTM, CDR2 ANQGSEA. CDR3 size: 14 residues. Trimming left V 5 bases short and J 2 bases short, with 12 bases between. Here the CDR3 reads CSVISGLNTGELFF. The DNA for the CDR3 is TGCAGCGTTATATCAGGATTAAACACCGGGGAGCTGTTTTTT.

This sequence joins TRBV5-1 and TRBJ2-7; no clear D gene. Deletions cut 0 bases from V and 3 bases from J, with 4 bases between. Germline lookup yields CDR1 SGHRS and CDR2 YFSETQ. This CDR3 is 12 amino acids long. CDR3 protein: CASSLVSYEQYF. CDR3 coding DNA: TGCGCCAGCAGCTTGGTCAGCTACGAGCAGTACTTC.

V usage is TRBV28 and J usage is TRBJ2-7; no reliable D call. The CDR3 loop spans 11 amino acids. V was shortened by 5 bases and J by 3 bases, with 5 bases between the two germline ends. Germline CDR1 and CDR2: MDHEN and SYDVKM. CDR3 region: CASSPLYEQYF. The CDR3 DNA reads as TGTGCCAGCAGTCCCCTCTACGAGCAGTACTTC.